This T cell receptor (beta chain) came from a study of T cell repertoires in cytomegalovirus infection. Study as a whole: From public TCR beta signatures came an indication of both CMV infection and matching HLA type.

TCRdb re-called the reads through MiXCR, storing one row per CDR3 protein. Counted here are under 50,000 distinct CDR3 sequences, about 20% occurring once; the ten biggest clones make up about 90%. This CDR3 has 12 residues. CDR1 is MNHNS, CDR2 SASEGT, per germline. Between the trimmed V and J ends, which lost 5 bases and 3 bases, there was a span of 8 bases. Notes on this clonotype: As yet, its antigen is unknown.

The V and J genes are TRBV6-1 and TRBJ2-7; D is perhaps TRBD1 (5 bases). The receptor was isolated from a human donor in good health (CMV status not recorded). Some clones in this sample may be carry-over from other donors' samples. The sample consisted of CD8+ T cells from cultured PBMCs, taken from culture after CMV antigen stimulation. The CDR3 DNA follows: TGTGCCAGCAGTATGACAGACTACGAGCAGTACTTC. Its protein is CASSMTDYEQYF.